This TCR beta chain originates from a study of shared clonotypes between healthy human individuals. Sorted-subset replicate PCR reactions were performed with about 200 ng DNA, corresponding to roughly 29,000 T cell genomes. How the authors handled the data: Filtering was not the same, since immunoSEQ gave junction-only sequences without quality scores. Profiling relied on immunoSEQ multiplex PCR, and the TCRdb table lists in-frame clones only, not all of them. The V and J calls and clone size were taken over from that table, and D and trimming were inferred from the DNA. Altogether 2,500,000 or so clones are present, 80% to 95% being singletons, with the ten largest covering around 0.37%. CDR1 is SGHVS, CDR2 FQNEAQ, per germline. V was pared by 6 bases and J by 5 bases, with 8 bases of the junction left unmatched. CDR3 length: 15 amino acids. Worth noting for this clone: Antigen specificity is unknown.

Study findings and constraints: Against clonotypes common to all four donors, non-shared ones had lower generation probabilities. Approximately 5% was the fraction of naive CD4 clonotypes found shared across four donors.

Sequencing was performed on naive CD4+ T cells from PBMCs. Subset meaning: CD45RA+ positively selected. This chain connects TRBV7-8 to TRBJ2-2; the match to TRBD1 covers 8 bases. This sequence was found in a man between 18 and 35 years old in good health. Some clones in this sample may be carry-over from other donors' samples. CDR3 amino acids: CASRPQTGVTGELFF. In DNA, the CDR3 is TGTGCCAGCAGACCTCAGACAGGGGTAACCGGGGAGCTGTTTTTT.